This T cell receptor (beta chain) was sequenced during a study of OX40 agonist ivuxolimab in advanced cancers. Context from the whole study: The costimulatory receptor OX40 (CD134) was targeted by ivuxolimab, a fully human IgG2 agonistic monoclonal antibody. Intravenous ivuxolimab was administered to patients every 2 weeks at six dose levels: 0.01, 0.1, 0.3, 1.5, 3 and 10 mg/kg. Among the approximately 54 dose-escalation patients, 19 had hepatocellular carcinoma, around 15 melanoma, 9 renal cell carcinoma and 9 head and neck cancer. The dose-escalation cohort was 82.7% male with a mean age of about 60 years, ranging from roughly 23 to 90. Prior anti-PD-1, anti-PD-L1 or anti-CTLA-4 therapy was permitted, and 40% of dose-escalation patients had received checkpoint inhibitors. Partial responses were achieved by three dose-escalation patients, of whom one had hepatocellular carcinoma and two had cutaneous melanoma. Peripheral TCRbeta sequencing aimed to test whether ivuxolimab altered TCR sequence diversity and caused clonal T-cell expansion. The paper describes the monotherapy dose-escalation part (N = 52 patients) of the phase I trial of ivuxolimab.

Genomic DNA was isolated from the sorted cells so that the TCRbeta CDR3 region could be sequenced. The immunoSEQ Assay was used to sequence the TCRbeta CDR3 regions. TCRdb limited this immuneACCESS table to in-frame rearrangements with V and J called. A share of clones is missing; checked studies link under half to unresolved V genes, and the rest is unexplained. Across this sample there are roughly 100,000 clones, with more than 75% seen only once. The ten largest clones capture about 1.5% of the sample. Patients with a history of autoimmune disease or receiving systemic immunosuppression were excluded from the trial. Peripheral blood for TCR sequencing was collected from all dose cohorts at baseline, on cycle 4 day 1, and on cycle 7 day 1. The samples were taken from a phase I, first-in-human, multicenter, open-label dose-escalation trial of ivuxolimab. Adults with locally advanced or metastatic melanoma, renal cell, hepatocellular, or head and neck squamous cell carcinoma were enrolled in the trial. Before TCR sequencing, CD4+ T cells and CD8+ T cells from peripheral blood were sorted into separate populations.

As to this clone: Its recognized antigen is unknown. No much larger clonotype is one base removed from it; base qualities were not supplied.

The full study reports these points: The antigen specificity of the clonally expanded peripheral T cells was not determined. In partial responders in the 0.1-3.0 mg/kg groups, normalized peripheral clonal expansion was found to be among the lowest, especially among CD8+ T cells. Low levels of normalized T-cell clonal expansion were also shown by some nonresponding patients. After ivuxolimab, expanded clones were on average more numerous among CD8+ T cells than among CD4+ T cells. At doses from 0.1 to 3.0 mg/kg, clonal expansion was seen in both CD4+ and CD8+ blood T cells between baseline and week 6.

The source is an adult with an advanced solid tumor such as melanoma, head and neck, liver or kidney cancer. The material sequenced was CD4+ or CD8+ T cells sorted from blood, taken in a trial of the OX40 agonist ivuxolimab.

The sequence in DNA is TGCGCCAGCAGCTTGGGCCCGGACAGGCTGGCGAACTATGGCTACACCTTC. Translated, it gives CASSLGPDRLANYGYTF. The rearranged chain carries TRBV5-1 and TRBJ1-2; 7 of the junction bases match TRBD1. CDR1 and CDR2, per the germline V gene, are SGHRS and YFSETQ. Its CDR3 holds 17 amino acids, cysteine through phenylalanine. Just CDR3 DNA is preserved here, 51 bases in frame from base 1. V and J are trimmed by 0 bases and 2 bases, and the gene matches miss 10 bases of the junction.